The 28 T cell receptor beta chains below all came from one sample that was sequenced in a study of blood T cell repertoires in COVID-19. This table comes from immunoSEQ multiplex PCR, and its TCRdb copy is limited to in-frame clones, with some not included. This sample has roughly 300,000 clones; over 85% occur once, and the top ten carry 1.8%. Sequenced material: peripheral blood. Every receptor here comes from a woman aged 30 to 39 with COVID-19, enrolled during active disease.

J is TRBJ2-1 and V is TRBV27; D is perhaps TRBD1 (6 bases). V lost 5 bases and J lost 7, with 18 bases in between. This CDR3 is built from 15 residues. CDR1 and CDR2 (germline): MNHEY, SMNVEV (reference sequence). CDR3 protein: CASSPTPQGWNEQFF. The CDR3 DNA reads TGTGCCAGCAGTCCTACCCCCCAGGGGTGGAATGAGCAGTTCTTC.

The chain combines TRBV9 with TRBJ1-1, with D perhaps matching TRBD1 (5 bases). This CDR3 has 17 amino acids. CDR1 is SGDLS and CDR2 is YYNGEE in the germline V gene. V was trimmed by 6 bases and J by 0 bases, leaving 21 bases between them. For the CDR3, the DNA is TGTGCCAGCACTCAATTGGGGCAGGCGCTCCTGAACACTGAAGCTTTCTTT. It specifies CASTQLGQALLNTEAFF.

The V and J genes are TRBV6-5 and TRBJ1-3, with 9 bases aligning to TRBD1. V shed 6 bases and J 2 bases; nucleotides not matched to a gene: 5. The CDR3 contains 15 residues. CDR1 is MNHEY and CDR2 is SVGAGI in the germline V gene. CDR3 nucleotides: TGTGCCAGCAGGCCGACAGGGGGTCCTGGAAACACCATATATTTT. This translates into CASRPTGGPGNTIYF.

The rearrangement links TRBV5-8 to TRBJ1-5, with 10 bases matching TRBD1. Germline assignment: CDR1 SGHTS and CDR2 YDEGEE. Germline trimming cut 4 bases from V and 4 bases from J; bases unmatched to any gene: 11. The CDR3 totals 17 residues. CDR3 bases: TGTGCCAGCAGCGGGCTTAATTTGGGACAGGGGAATCAGCCCCAGCATTTT. It specifies CASSGLNLGQGNQPQHF.

Remarks on this clone: This sample also contains other DNA sequences that code for the same CDR3. The chain recombines TRBV6-1 with TRBJ2-5; 8 bases are a match to TRBD1. The CDR3 covers 13 residues. The V gene's germline CDR1 is MNHNS and CDR2 SASEGT. V trimming: 3 bases; J trimming: 5 bases; junction bases outside the gene matches: 2. The DNA for the CDR3 is TGTGCCAGCAGTGACACAGGGGGGGAGACCCAGTACTTC. Protein product: CASSDTGGETQYF.

The chain is built from TRBV29-1 and TRBJ1-2; 7 bases are a match to TRBD1. This CDR3 has 12 residues. Trimming took 1 base from V and 5 from J; bases not matched to a gene: 1. CDR1 and CDR2 (germline): SQVTM, ANQGSEA. The CDR3, as DNA: TGCAGCGTTGAAGGCAGGGGGTATGGCTACACCTTC. Translation gives CSVEGRGYGYTF.

The rearrangement joins TRBV24-1 to TRBJ2-7; 7 nucleotides match TRBD1. With 5 bases clipped from V and 3 bases from J, the junction kept 3 bases outside the gene matches. Germline assignment: CDR1 KGHDR and CDR2 SFDVKD. The CDR3 covers 13 residues. CDR3 residues: CATSGWDSYEQYF. The CDR3 coding sequence is TGTGCCACCAGTGGTTGGGACAGCTACGAGCAGTACTTC.

The rearrangement links TRBV28 to TRBJ2-1; TRBD2 matches at 8 bases. With V trimmed by 5 bases and J by 10 bases, 1 base remained unmatched. The CDR3 length is 11 residues. Germline V lookup: CDR1 MDHEN, CDR2 SYDVKM. For the CDR3, the DNA is TGTGCCAGCAGTACGGGAGGGGAGCAGTTCTTC. Translated, it gives CASSTGGEQFF.

The chain has TRBV20-1 and TRBJ1-5, with D maybe TRBD1 (6 bases). Per germline, CDR1 DFQATT and CDR2 SNEGSKA (reference sequence). The ends were cut back, 3 bases at V and 3 bases at J, with 15 bases in the middle. The CDR3 contains 15 residues. CDR3 sequence (DNA): TGCAGTGCTAGTGCCGGACAGCAAGTCAATCAGCCCCAGCATTTT. Its translation: CSASAGQQVNQPQHF.

V is TRBV28 and J is TRBJ1-5, with 9 bases matching TRBD1. Trimming took 5 bases from V and 4 from J; bases not matched to a gene: 6. The germline V gene has CDR1 MDHEN and CDR2 SYDVKM. The CDR3 extends over 15 amino acids. The CDR3, as DNA: TGTGCCAGCAGTCTCCCGGGACAGGGTAATCAGCCCCAGCATTTT. It encodes CASSLPGQGNQPQHF. The full variable domain, completed using reference TRBV28 and TRBJ1-5, is DVKVTQSSRYLVKRTGEKVFLECVQDMDHENMFWYRQDPGLGLRLIYFSYDVKMKEKGDIPEGYSVSREKKERFSLILESASTNQTSMYLCASSLPGQGNQPQHFGDGTRLSIL.

This clone was seen a handful of times. The chain couples TRBV7-9 to TRBJ1-2; D possibly corresponds to TRBD1 (6 bases). The V end was cut by 7 bases, the J end by 1 base, with 16 bases between. CDR3 length: 15 amino acids. Germline values: CDR1 SEHNR, CDR2 FQNEAQ (reference sequence). The CDR3 is CASTIYKDSNYGYTF. The CDR3 coding sequence is TGTGCCAGCACGATATATAAGGACAGTAACTATGGCTACACCTTC.

This clone was picked up a small number of times. This chain links TRBV28 with TRBJ2-5; D unresolved. V was pared by 4 bases and J by 5 bases, with 8 bases between. The CDR3 sequence is 12 residues long. Germline V CDR1 and CDR2: MDHEN, SYDVKM. CDR3 amino acids: CASSSNFETQYF. CDR3 sequence (DNA): TGTGCCAGCAGTTCAAACTTCGAGACCCAGTACTTC.

The gene calls are TRBV27 and TRBJ1-6; unclear D gene. Germline values: CDR1 MNHEY, CDR2 SMNVEV (reference sequence). V lost 5 bases and J lost 1, with 6 bases in between. This CDR3 spans 14 amino acids. CDR3 coding DNA: TGTGCCAGCAGTGAGGTTTCCTATAATTCACCCCTCCACTTT. It encodes CASSEVSYNSPLHF.

V gene TRBV6-2 or TRBV6-3 combines with J gene TRBJ2-1; a weak D match, TRBD2 (5 bases). V lost 4 bases and J lost 12, with 22 bases in between. The CDR3 contains 15 residues. Germline CDR1 and CDR2: MNHEY and SVGEGT. CDR3 sequence reads: CASSSNLPGTMGQFF. The CDR3 DNA follows: TGTGCCAGCAGTTCCAATTTACCGGGAACAATGGGGCAGTTCTTC.

The gene calls are TRBV11-2 and TRBJ1-1; TRBD1 aligns across 7 bases. J was trimmed by 3 bases and V by 4 bases; bases with no gene match: 8. Per the germline V gene, CDR1 is SGHAT and CDR2 is FQNNGV. The CDR3 has 15 amino acids. This CDR3 reads CASSSSPTGYTEAFF. CDR3 coding DNA: TGTGCCAGCAGCTCATCGCCGACAGGGTACACTGAAGCTTTCTTT.

The rearrangement joins TRBV12-3 or TRBV12-4 to TRBJ2-5; 8 positions agree with TRBD1. After removal of 8 bases from V and 6 bases from J, the junction contained 5 bases not matched to a gene. The CDR3 is 12 amino acids. In DNA form, the CDR3 reads TGTGCCAGCTCCACAGGGGGAAAGACCCAGTACTTC. Its protein is CASSTGGKTQYF.

This chain uses TRBV6-5 with TRBJ1-1; tentatively, D is TRBD1 (6 bases). Germline V lookup: CDR1 MNHEY, CDR2 SVGAGI. The CDR3 runs to 13 residues. Trimming removed 11 bases at V and 0 bases at J, with 13 bases between. DNA of the CDR3: TGTGCCGGGACACAGACAGTGAACACTGAAGCTTTCTTT. It encodes CAGTQTVNTEAFF.

V and J are TRBV2 and TRBJ1-1, with 7 bases matching TRBD1. In germline, CDR1 is SNHLY, CDR2 FYNNEI. J gave up 7 bases and V 5 bases, and 7 bases lay outside the gene matches. The CDR3 is 13 residues long. The CDR3, as DNA: TGTGCCAGCAGTTCACAGGGGTGGGGTGAAGCTTTCTTT. Amino acids: CASSSQGWGEAFF.

V and J are TRBV19 and TRBJ2-7; no reliable D call. Trimming pared 6 bases from V and 3 bases from J, leaving 12 bases between. CDR1 LNHDA and CDR2 SQIVND come from the germline V gene (reference sequence). The CDR3 totals 13 residues. CDR3 residues: CASSLPQDYEQYV. CDR3 DNA sequence: TGTGCCAGTAGCCTCCCCCAGGACTACGAGCAGTACGTC.

This chain links TRBV4-2 with TRBJ1-4; D may be TRBD1 (5 bases). The germline V and J ends were trimmed by 0 bases and 8 bases, with 16 bases remaining between them. CDR3 size: 16 residues. Germline CDR1 is LGHNA and CDR2 is YNFKEQ. The CDR3 DNA follows: TGTGCCAGCAGCCAAGATGTTCAGGGCCGGACAGAAAAACTGTTTTTT. Amino acid sequence: CASSQDVQGRTEKLFF.

This rearrangement joins TRBV5-1 to TRBJ1-1; the match to TRBD1 covers 9 bases. The CDR3 spans 14 residues. V lost 4 bases and J lost 4; bases outside the gene matches: 5. CDR1 and CDR2 from the germline V gene are SGHRS and YFSETQ. This CDR3 is CASSKTGGSTEAFF. Written as DNA, the CDR3 is TGCGCCAGCAGCAAGACAGGGGGAAGCACTGAAGCTTTCTTT.

This sequence joins TRBV4-1 and TRBJ2-3; maybe TRBD2 (6 bases). CDR1 and CDR2 (germline): MGHRA, YSYEKL. Trimming removed 5 bases at V and 0 bases at J, with 18 bases between. The CDR3 has 17 amino acids. The CDR3 nucleotides read TGCGCCAGCAGCAACGATCTCAGCGGGCTTAGCACAGATACGCAGTATTTT. Translation gives CASSNDLSGLSTDTQYF.

CDR3: CAWSPIWTKQPQHF. The CDR3 DNA is TGTGCCTGGAGTCCAATTTGGACAAAACAGCCCCAGCATTTT. The chain combines TRBV30 with TRBJ1-5; D possibly corresponds to TRBD1 (5 bases). This CDR3 is 14 amino acids long. V was trimmed by 2 bases and J by 7 bases, leaving 15 bases between them. Germline V gene lookup returns CDR1 GTSNPN and CDR2 SVGIG (reference sequence). Using reference TRBV30 and TRBJ1-5 for the parts outside the CDR3, the full variable domain is SQTIHQWPATLVQPVGSPLSLECTVEGTSNPNLYWYRQAAGRGLQLLFYSVGIGQISSEVPQNLSASRPQDRQFILSSKKLLLSDSGFYLCAWSPIWTKQPQHFGDGTRLSIL.

This clone was observed at least ten times. V usage is TRBV9 and J usage is TRBJ1-4; TRBD1 might be the D (6 bases). The germline V and J ends were trimmed by 0 bases and 6 bases, with 6 bases remaining between them. The CDR3 runs 13 residues. Germline CDR1 reads SGDLS; CDR2 reads YYNGEE. The CDR3 DNA is TGTGCCAGCAGCGTAGGGACAGATGAAAAACTGTTTTTT. It encodes CASSVGTDEKLFF. The complete variable domain, with remaining parts taken from reference TRBV9 and TRBJ1-4, reads DSGVTQTPKHLITATGQRVTLRCSPRSGDLSVYWYQQSLDQGLQFLIQYYNGEERAKGNILERFSAQQFPDLHSELNLSSLELGDSALYFCASSVGTDEKLFFGSGTQLSVL.

This clone appeared a single time. The chain couples TRBV24-1 to TRBJ2-5; no reliable D call. The CDR3 sequence is 12 residues long. The V end was cut by 4 bases, the J end by 3 bases, with 5 bases between. Per the germline V gene, CDR1 is KGHDR and CDR2 is SFDVKD. The CDR3 loop reads CATSDLKETQYF. For the CDR3, the DNA is TGTGCCACCAGTGACCTAAAAGAGACCCAGTACTTC.

The genes are TRBV14 and TRBJ2-2, with D unclear. The CDR3 runs to 13 residues. V dropped 0 bases and J dropped 7 bases, with 6 bases sitting between them. Germline assignment: CDR1 SGHDN and CDR2 FVKESK. The CDR3 sequence is CASSQDYIGELFF. In DNA form, the CDR3 reads TGTGCCAGCAGCCAAGATTACATCGGGGAGCTGTTTTTT.

The chain has TRBV5-6 and TRBJ2-2, with TRBD1 identical over 7 bases. Looked up from germline, CDR1 is SGHDT and CDR2 is YYEEEE. After removal of 0 bases from V and 2 bases from J, the junction contained 4 bases not matched to a gene. The CDR3 has 16 amino acids. CDR3 protein: CASSLGDRSNTGELFF. The CDR3 DNA reads TGTGCCAGCAGCTTGGGGGACAGATCAAACACCGGGGAGCTGTTTTTT.

The rearrangement joins TRBV11-2 to TRBJ2-1, with TRBD2 as a possible D gene (6 bases). The CDR3 loop spans 14 amino acids. The germline CDR1 and CDR2 sequences are SGHAT and FQNNGV. With 5 bases removed from V and 1 base from J, the gap between germline ends came to 9 bases. The CDR3 protein is CASSRLVSYNEQFF. The DNA of the CDR3 is TGTGCCAGCAGCCGACTAGTATCCTACAATGAGCAGTTCTTC.